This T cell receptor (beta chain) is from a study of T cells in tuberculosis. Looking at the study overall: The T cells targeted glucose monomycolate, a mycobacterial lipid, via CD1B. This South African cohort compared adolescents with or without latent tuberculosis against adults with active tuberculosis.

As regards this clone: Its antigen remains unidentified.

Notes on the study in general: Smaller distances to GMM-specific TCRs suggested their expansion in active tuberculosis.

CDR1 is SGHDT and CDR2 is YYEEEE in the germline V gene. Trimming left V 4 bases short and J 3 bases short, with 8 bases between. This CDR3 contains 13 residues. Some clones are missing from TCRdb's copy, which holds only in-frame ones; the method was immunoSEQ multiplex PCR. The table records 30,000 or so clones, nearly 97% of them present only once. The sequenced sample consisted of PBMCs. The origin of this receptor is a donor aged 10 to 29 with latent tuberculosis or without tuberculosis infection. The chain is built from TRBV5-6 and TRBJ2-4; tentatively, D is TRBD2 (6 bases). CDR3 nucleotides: TGTGCCAGCAGCGGGGAGGTCAAAAACATTCAGTACTTC. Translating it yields CASSGEVKNIQYF.